This T cell receptor (beta chain) came from a study of cytomegalovirus exposure and HLA in healthy donors. Findings of the study overall: Most TCR sequences showed up rarely, but some public TCRs showed up in many donors.

Germline lookup yields CDR1 SEHNR and CDR2 FQNEAQ (reference sequence). This CDR3 has 14 residues. V shed 4 bases and J 8 bases; nucleotides not matched to a gene: 8. Concerning this clone itself: No antigen is known for it.

TCRdb keeps only in-frame clones here, not all; method: immunoSEQ multiplex PCR. The table shows about 150,000 clones, with almost 85% occurring only once. The receptor's source is a man under 40 in good health and CMV-seropositive. The chain combines TRBV7-9 with TRBJ1-2; TRBD1 matches at 9 bases. The sequencing input was PBMCs. CDR3 sequence: CASSSPGTGKGYTF. In DNA form, the CDR3 reads TGTGCCAGCAGCTCCCCCGGGACAGGGAAAGGCTACACCTTC.